The 24 T cell receptor beta chains below all came from one sample that was sequenced in a study of T cells in Graves' hyperthyroidism and ophthalmopathy. RNA transcripts served as the template for amplifying TCR beta CDR3 regions. Using the HTBI primer set, a first-round RT-PCR was run on the TCR CDR3. Via MiXCR, TCRdb re-called the multiplex PCR reads, giving one row per CDR3 protein. The sample holds around 540,000 distinct CDR3 sequences, 16% seen once. The specimen sequenced was blood. The receptors were sampled from a woman under 40 with Graves' ophthalmopathy.

This clonotype occurred many times. The chain links TRBV12-3 or TRBV12-4 to TRBJ2-7; D not certain. The CDR3 loop spans 14 amino acids. Trimming took off 5 bases at V and 7 bases at J, with 18 bases between the two ends. In DNA form, the CDR3 reads TGTGCCAGCAGTCTTAGAGGCACGCTTCGGGAGCAGTACTTC. As protein: CASSLRGTLREQYF.

This clonotype showed up many times. The chain has TRBV7-2 and TRBJ2-7; D unclear. Trimming took 1 base from V and 7 from J, leaving 8 bases between them. Germline V CDR1 and CDR2: SGHTA, FQGNSA. The CDR3 is made up of 12 amino acids. CDR3 amino acids: CASSLDPGEQYF. In DNA, the CDR3 is TGTGCCAGCAGCTTAGATCCCGGGGAGCAGTACTTC.

This clonotype was observed at least ten times. This chain connects TRBV28 to TRBJ2-3, with 7 bases fitting TRBD1. The J segment lost 3 bases and the V segment lost 7 bases, leaving 13 bases of the junction unmatched. The length of the CDR3 is 16 residues. CDR1 and CDR2 from the germline V gene are MDHEN and SYDVKM. The DNA of the CDR3 is TGTGCCAGCACCACGGTACAGGGGATTGAGACAGATACGCAGTATTTT. It is translated as CASTTVQGIETDTQYF.

The chain uses TRBV7-8 and TRBJ2-7; 10 bases map to TRBD1. Losses at the gene ends were 5 bases for V and 2 bases for J; bases not matched to a gene: 3. CDR3 length equals 14 residues. Germline V lookup: CDR1 SGHVS, CDR2 FQNEAQ. In nucleotides, the CDR3 is TGTGCCAGCAGCATCGGGACAGGGGCCTACGAGCAGTACTTC. This codes for CASSIGTGAYEQYF.

This clonotype was observed a few times. A junction boundary mismatches the germline segment, possibly from a read error. The chain uses TRBV6-2 or TRBV6-3 and TRBJ2-7, with TRBD2 matching over 7 bases. The germline CDR1 and CDR2 sequences are MNHEY and SVGEGT. This CDR3 contains 14 residues. The CDR3 protein is CTSARTAGAYEQYF. CDR3 nucleotide sequence: TGTACCAGCGCTCGCACGGCGGGGGCCTACGAGCAGTACTTC.

The chain uses TRBV12-3 or TRBV12-4 and TRBJ2-1, with 12 bases identical to TRBD2. The CDR3 has 18 amino acids. V trimming: 2 bases; J trimming: 0 bases; junction bases outside the gene matches: 5. The DNA of the CDR3 is TGTGCCAGCAGTTTACTAGCGGGAGGGCCTAGCTCCTACAATGAGCAGTTCTTC. This codes for CASSLLAGGPSSYNEQFF.

This clonotype was picked up a small number of times. A much larger clone differs by one base, so this may be a read error. The rearrangement uses TRBV28 and TRBJ2-5; 7 bases fit TRBD1. The trim removed 8 bases at V and 1 base at J, leaving 10 bases unmatched. The V gene's germline CDR1 is MDHEN and CDR2 SYDVKM. The CDR3 is 15 residues long. The CDR3 DNA is TGTGCCAGCGCTACAGGGGTGTCTCTCCAAGAGACCCAGTACTTC. Amino acids: CASATGVSLQETQYF.

This clonotype showed up many times. The chain's CDR3 is CASSGARSNTGELFF. CDR3 in DNA: TGTGCCAGCTCGGGTGCACGATCGAACACCGGGGAGCTGTTTTTT. V usage is TRBV18 and J usage is TRBJ2-2; D ambiguous. In germline, CDR1 is KGHSH, CDR2 LQKENI. Deletions cut 6 bases from V and 0 bases from J, with 11 bases between. This CDR3 has 15 amino acids.

There are many counts of this clonotype. The gene calls are TRBV11-2 and TRBJ1-2; D is unclear. The germline V gene has CDR1 SGHAT and CDR2 FQNNGV. The CDR3 has 14 amino acids. The germline V and J ends were trimmed by 5 bases and 1 base, with 11 bases remaining between them. The CDR3 loop is CASSAVSLNYGYTF. CDR3 in DNA: TGTGCCAGCAGCGCAGTCAGCCTTAACTATGGCTACACCTTC.

This sequence joins TRBV28 and TRBJ2-5; 7 bases match TRBD2. Per the germline V gene, CDR1 is MDHEN and CDR2 is SYDVKM. This CDR3 region has 14 residues. The V segment lost 5 bases and the J segment 5 bases; nucleotides outside the gene matches: 8. CDR3 DNA: TGTGCCAGCAGTGCCCTCCGGGGGGAGGAGACCCAGTACTTC. Its translation: CASSALRGEETQYF.

The genes are TRBV2 and TRBJ2-4; D gene unclear. V was trimmed by 3 bases and J by 2 bases, leaving 14 bases between them. Germline V gene lookup returns CDR1 SNHLY and CDR2 FYNNEI. The CDR3 runs 16 residues. The CDR3 DNA reads as TGTGCCAGCAGTGACTGGCTGATGGGGTCCAAAAACATTCAGTACTTC. This sequence encodes CASSDWLMGSKNIQYF.

The chain links TRBV4-1 to TRBJ1-2; 12 nucleotides agree with TRBD1. Germline trimming cut 1 base from V and 8 bases from J; bases unmatched to any gene: 2. This CDR3 comprises 14 residues. The germline CDR1 and CDR2 sequences are MGHRA and YSYEKL. Written as DNA, the CDR3 is TGCGCCAGCAGCCAAGGGGACAGGGGGCGAGGCTACACCTTC. It yields the protein CASSQGDRGRGYTF.

The chain joins TRBV19 to TRBJ2-1; 10 nucleotides align to TRBD2. V gave up 1 base and J gave up 7 bases; unmatched junction bases: 7. CDR1 is LNHDA, CDR2 SQIVND, per germline (reference sequence). The CDR3 totals 16 residues. CDR3 loop: CASSIVASGSYNEQFF. The CDR3 region has the DNA TGTGCCAGTAGTATAGTAGCTAGCGGGAGCTATAATGAGCAGTTCTTC.

A few counts support this clonotype. This rearrangement joins TRBV4-3 to TRBJ2-1, with 15 nucleotides matching TRBD2. In germline, CDR1 is LGHNA, CDR2 YSLEER. The CDR3 spans 20 residues. V gave up 0 bases and J gave up 8 bases; unmatched junction bases: 14. CDR3 loop: CASSQEGSWGLAGGYDEQFF. In DNA, the CDR3 is TGCGCCAGCAGCCAAGAAGGTAGTTGGGGACTAGCGGGAGGTTACGATGAGCAGTTCTTC.

This clonotype appeared a few times. CDR3 amino acids: CASRLGTAYGYTF. The CDR3 DNA reads as TGTGCCAGCAGACTTGGGACAGCGTATGGCTACACCTTC. This chain uses TRBV6-1 with TRBJ1-2; 7 bases are a match to TRBD1. The CDR3 contains 13 residues. The V and J ends lost 6 bases and 5 bases, in that order; junction bases with no gene match: 6. Looked up from germline, CDR1 is MNHNS and CDR2 is SASEGT.

This clonotype was detected ten times or more. The chain employs TRBV28 and TRBJ2-7; no firm D call. Trimming shortened V by 5 bases and J by 6 bases, and 14 bases separated the two germline ends. The CDR3 has 13 residues. Germline CDR1 is MDHEN and CDR2 is SYDVKM. The CDR3 nucleotides read TGTGCCAGCAGTCCCATCGACCTCCTCGAGCAGTACTTC. Its protein product is CASSPIDLLEQYF.

This clonotype was observed at least ten times. This chain joins TRBV6-1 and TRBJ2-7; TRBD2 might be the D (6 bases). The CDR3 spans 14 residues. From germline, CDR1 is MNHNS and CDR2 SASEGT. With 5 bases removed from V and 4 bases from J, the gap between germline ends came to 15 bases. CDR3 amino acids: CASSSRDFPYEQYF. CDR3 coding DNA: TGTGCCAGCAGTTCCCGGGACTTCCCGTACGAGCAGTACTTC.

The chain uses TRBV5-4 and TRBJ2-2; 11 positions match TRBD2. Germline loops: CDR1 SGHNT, CDR2 YYREEE (reference sequence). The CDR3 is 16 amino acids. V shed 3 bases, J shed 8 bases, and the junction held 9 bases outside the gene matches. CDR3 residues: CASSSFSGRARGELFF. CDR3 DNA sequence: TGTGCCAGCAGCTCCTTTAGCGGGAGGGCCAGAGGGGAGCTGTTTTTT.

This clonotype was observed a few times. The CDR3: CASSRPGLAGGPGYNEQFF. In DNA, the CDR3 is TGTGCCAGCAGCCGCCCTGGACTAGCGGGAGGGCCAGGGTACAATGAGCAGTTCTTC. The rearrangement uses TRBV6-1 and TRBJ2-1; TRBD2 matches at 15 bases. Germline CDR1 and CDR2: MNHNS and SASEGT. With 6 bases clipped from V and 4 bases from J, the junction kept 13 bases outside the gene matches. The CDR3 spans 19 residues.

In this sample, this clonotype turned up many times. V gene TRBV28 combines with J gene TRBJ1-6; D unresolved. The CDR3 consists of 18 residues. Germline V lookup: CDR1 MDHEN, CDR2 SYDVKM. The V and J ends lost 3 bases and 10 bases respectively, with 25 bases between them. CDR3 region: CASSFFHRLRAGNSPLHF. DNA for the CDR3: TGTGCCAGCAGTTTTTTTCATAGGTTAAGGGCCGGGAACTCACCCCTCCACTTT.

The chain links TRBV10-1 to TRBJ2-1; D remains unclear. The CDR3 totals 11 residues. Trimming took 8 bases from V and 6 from J, leaving 8 bases between them. CDR1 and CDR2 from the germline V gene are WNHNN and SYGVQD (reference sequence). The CDR3 DNA reads as TGCGCCAGCTCGATGGGCAATGAGCAGTTCTTC. Translated, it gives CASSMGNEQFF.

This clonotype was counted between two and nine times. V usage is TRBV7-8 and J usage is TRBJ2-5; no reliable D call. Trimming cost V 1 base and J 1 base, with 10 bases left between them. Germline loops: CDR1 SGHVS, CDR2 FQNEAQ. The length of the CDR3 is 15 residues. The CDR3 DNA sequence: TGTGCCAGCAGCTTAGTGGGCCTGATCCAAGAGACCCAGTACTTC. Amino acid sequence: CASSLVGLIQETQYF.

This clonotype was counted at least ten times. This CDR3 is CASSPGQGASSYTF. Here the CDR3 DNA reads TGTGCCAGCAGCCCGGGACAGGGGGCGTCGAGCTACACCTTC. This rearrangement joins TRBV3-1 to TRBJ1-2, with 12 bases lining up with TRBD1. Germline CDR1 and CDR2: LGHDT and YNNKEL (reference sequence). V shed 4 bases and J 9 bases; nucleotides not matched to a gene: 6. The CDR3 has 14 residues.

This clonotype showed up many times. The rearrangement uses TRBV20-1 and TRBJ1-4; TRBD1 matches 8 bases. Germline values: CDR1 DFQATT, CDR2 SNEGSKA (reference sequence). This CDR3 region has 14 residues. V lost 1 base to trimming and J lost 8 bases; unmatched junction nucleotides: 6. In DNA, the CDR3 is TGCAGTGCTAGAGGGACAGGGATGTGGGAAAAACTGTTTTTT. Its translation: CSARGTGMWEKLFF.